The 5 T cell receptor beta chains reported below all come from one sample, sequenced in a study of blood T cells in healthy people across ages. Next came a second PCR, run for about 6 to 11 cycles, which used a sample-barcoded 5' primer along with a J-beta primer mix. TCRdb reprocessed the 5' RACE reads with MiXCR, giving one entry per CDR3 protein. The table includes fewer than 800,000 distinct CDR3 sequences, about 30% detected once. Sequencing input: blood. The origin of the receptors is an elderly woman in good health.

Ten or more counts support this clonotype. The V call is TRBV28, the J call TRBJ1-2; D is perhaps TRBD1 (5 bases). Germline assignment: CDR1 MDHEN and CDR2 SYDVKM. V lost 2 bases, J lost 4 bases, and 17 bases lay in between. This CDR3 has 16 residues. The CDR3 loop is CASSLRDGLGVYGYTF. Here the CDR3 DNA reads TGTGCCAGCAGTTTACGGGACGGACTAGGGGTCTATGGCTACACCTTC.

This clonotype was recorded a few times. The V and J genes are TRBV30 and TRBJ1-1; tentatively, D is TRBD1 (5 bases). Germline V gene sequence: CDR1 GTSNPN, CDR2 SVGIG (reference sequence). The CDR3 runs 13 residues. Trimming shortened V by 5 bases and J by 0 bases, and 10 bases separated the two germline ends. CDR3 protein: CAWLGHLNTEAFF. The CDR3 nucleotides read TGTGCCTGGCTAGGACATTTGAACACTGAAGCTTTCTTT.

The J gene is TRBJ1-6, the V gene TRBV6-1, with 8 bases aligning to TRBD1. The germline CDR1 and CDR2 sequences are MNHNS and SASEGT. With V trimmed by 4 bases and J by 8 bases, 1 base remained unmatched. The CDR3 runs to 13 residues. CDR3 sequence: CASSVQGDSPLHF. As DNA, the CDR3 is TGTGCCAGCAGTGTACAGGGGGATTCACCCCTCCACTTT.

The chain combines TRBV7-2 with TRBJ2-5; no reliable D call. The DNA end is a closer match to TRBJ2-7, so the J assignment may be wrong. The germline CDR1 and CDR2 sequences are SGHTA and FQGNSA. This CDR3 is built from 13 residues. The DNA for the CDR3 is TGTGCCAGCAGCTTGAGTAATGAGAACGAGCAGTACTTC. This codes for CASSLSNENEQYF.

This clonotype was observed many times. V usage is TRBV9 and J usage is TRBJ1-1, with D hard to call. Germline V gives CDR1 SGDLS, CDR2 YYNGEE. The ends were cut back, 3 bases at V and 1 base at J, with 16 bases in the middle. This CDR3 region has 16 residues. The DNA of the CDR3 is TGTGCCAGCAGCGCGCTGGAGACTCCAGCGAACACTGAAGCTTTCTTT. Translating it yields CASSALETPANTEAFF.